This T cell receptor beta chain was sequenced during a study of shared clonotypes between healthy human individuals. Study overall: The study used three CD4 naive, three CD4 memory, two CD8 naive and one CD8 memory plate per donor.

Remarks on this clone: Its antigen is unknown.

Study findings and constraints: Sequencing depth was a factor that was expected to affect clonotype sharing among donors.

Among the donors, all were Caucasian adults who lived in Nashville, Tennessee. CDR1 ENHRY and CDR2 SYGVKD come from the germline V gene. The CDR3 consists of 14 residues. The V and J ends lost 6 bases and 0 bases respectively, with 10 bases between them. TCRdb's table, derived via immunoSEQ multiplex PCR, lists solely in-frame clones and lacks some. The sample lists about 1.5 million clones, 95% to 99% occurring once. This receptor was obtained from a man aged 25-40 years in good health. The chain employs TRBV10-3 and TRBJ2-3; D may be TRBD2 (6 bases). The sample consisted of naive CD4+ T cells sorted from blood. This sample's subset: CD45RA+ positively selected. CDR3 residues: CAIRPGDSTDTQYF. The CDR3 DNA sequence: TGTGCCATCAGACCGGGAGACAGCACAGATACGCAGTATTTT.